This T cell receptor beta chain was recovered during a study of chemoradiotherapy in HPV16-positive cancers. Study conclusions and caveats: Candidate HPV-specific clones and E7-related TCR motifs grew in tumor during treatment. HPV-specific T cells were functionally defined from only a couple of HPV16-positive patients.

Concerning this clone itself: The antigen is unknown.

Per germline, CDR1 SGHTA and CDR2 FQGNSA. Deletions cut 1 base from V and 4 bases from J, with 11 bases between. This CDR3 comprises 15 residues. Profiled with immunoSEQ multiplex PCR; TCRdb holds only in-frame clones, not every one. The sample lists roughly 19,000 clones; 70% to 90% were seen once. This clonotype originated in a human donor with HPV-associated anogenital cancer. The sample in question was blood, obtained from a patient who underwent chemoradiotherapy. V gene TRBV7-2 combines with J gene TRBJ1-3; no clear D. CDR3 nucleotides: TGTGCCAGCAGCTTAGGGCCAAACGTAGGAAACACCATATATTTT. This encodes CASSLGPNVGNTIYF.